This T cell receptor beta chain was sequenced for a study of response to subunit inactivated influenza vaccine. Study outcomes and limitations: Authors suggested that a seasonal influenza vaccination recruits few new T cells each time.

Trimming stripped 1 base from V and 0 bases from J, with 10 bases between. Germline V gives CDR1 SGHRS, CDR2 YFSETQ. The CDR3 loop spans 15 amino acids. TCRdb ran MiXCR on the RT-PCR reads and lists one entry per CDR3 protein. The table has 530,000 or so distinct CDR3 sequences, 14% seen once. As for this clonotype: Its antigen is currently unknown.

The V and J genes are TRBV5-1 and TRBJ2-5; D possibly corresponds to TRBD2 (5 bases). The input for sequencing was PBMCs from blood, taken 11 to 12 days after vaccination. The source of this sequence is a man aged 50-59 years who received an inactivated influenza vaccine. CDR3 nucleotide sequence: TGCGCCAGCAGCTTGTCCGGGATGAACCAAGAGACCCAGTACTTC. Translation gives CASSLSGMNQETQYF.